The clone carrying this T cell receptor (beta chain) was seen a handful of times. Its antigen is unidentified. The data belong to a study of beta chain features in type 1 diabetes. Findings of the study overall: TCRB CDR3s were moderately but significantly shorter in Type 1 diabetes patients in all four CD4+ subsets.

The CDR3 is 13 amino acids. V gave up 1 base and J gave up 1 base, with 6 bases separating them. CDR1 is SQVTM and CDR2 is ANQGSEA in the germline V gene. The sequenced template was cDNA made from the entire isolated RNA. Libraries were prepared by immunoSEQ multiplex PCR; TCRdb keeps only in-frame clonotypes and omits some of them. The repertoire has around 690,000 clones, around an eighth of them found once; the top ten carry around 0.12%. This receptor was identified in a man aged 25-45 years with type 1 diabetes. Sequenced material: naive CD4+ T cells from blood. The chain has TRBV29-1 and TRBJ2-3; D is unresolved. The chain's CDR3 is CSVEVSGTDTQYF. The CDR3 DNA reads TGCAGCGTTGAAGTGAGCGGCACAGATACGCAGTATTTT.